Below, 11 T cell receptor beta chains from the same sample are listed, as sequenced in a study of T cell clusters in autoimmune cytopenias. TRB was amplified by touch-down multiplex PCR, primer pools A and B combined. TCRdb derives one entry per CDR3 protein from the multiplex PCR reads, leaving out DNA. Its clone listing holds roughly 8,400 distinct CDR3 sequences. TRB was amplified from about 260 ng of peripheral blood genomic DNA per sample. Sequenced sample: peripheral blood. Receptor source: a human donor with an autoimmune cytopenia or autoimmune hepatitis (not recorded which).

The chain uses TRBV10-3 and TRBJ2-1; TCRdb gives TRBD2 as the D gene, but with no DNA this cannot be confirmed. This CDR3 contains 14 residues. The germline V gene encodes CDR1 ENHRY and CDR2 SYGVKD. CDR3 region: CASRLAGGYNEQFF.

By frequency, this clonotype is medium-sized. This chain joins TRBV29-1 and TRBJ1-2; TCRdb reports TRBD1, a call that lacks DNA to check it against. Germline values: CDR1 SQVTM, CDR2 ANQGSEA. The CDR3 sequence is 16 residues long. CDR3 loop: CSVEAGGLPRYYGYTF.

The chain's CDR3 is CASGRGQAKETQYF. The J gene is TRBJ2-5, the V gene TRBV2; there is no DNA to check the TCRdb D call of TRBD1. The germline CDR1 and CDR2 sequences are SNHLY and FYNNEI. This CDR3 is built from 14 residues.

The chain carries TRBV19 and TRBJ1-6. CDR1 is LNHDA, CDR2 SQIVND, per germline (reference sequence). This CDR3 has 14 amino acids. This CDR3 reads CASSRSPYNSPLHF.

This clonotype is identified as medium-sized from frequency. This chain links TRBV27 with TRBJ1-6. CDR1 and CDR2 (germline): MNHEY, SMNVEV (reference sequence). This CDR3 has 16 amino acids. CDR3 sequence reads: CASSLGEGKNNSPLHF.

This chain connects TRBV19 to TRBJ1-5; the TCRdb D gene call, TRBD1, has no DNA to confirm it. Germline values: CDR1 LNHDA, CDR2 SQIVND (reference sequence). The CDR3 is 18 residues long. CDR3 sequence: CASSIGGTGGYRNQPQHF.

Measured by frequency, this clonotype is medium-sized. CDR3 region: CASSRDSSNTGELFF. The chain has TRBV7-9 and TRBJ2-2; TCRdb selects TRBD1, and the lack of DNA leaves this call unchecked. Germline V gene data show CDR1 as SEHNR and CDR2 as FQNEAQ (reference sequence). This CDR3 comprises 15 residues.

This chain connects TRBV11-2 to TRBJ2-7; there is no DNA to check the TCRdb D call of TRBD1. The CDR3 consists of 14 residues. CDR1 is SGHAT and CDR2 is FQNNGV in the germline V gene. The chain's CDR3 is CASSYTGVEETQYF.

V and J are TRBV5-1 and TRBJ1-1; without DNA, the TCRdb call of TRBD1 cannot be checked. Per germline, CDR1 SGHRS and CDR2 YFSETQ. The CDR3 runs 15 residues. CDR3 amino acids: CASSPGQVGNTEAFF.

Measured by frequency, this clonotype is medium-sized. The CDR3 protein is CAWSAKIGRMNTEAFF. The J gene is TRBJ1-1, the V gene TRBV30. The CDR3 length is 16 residues. Germline loops: CDR1 GTSNPN, CDR2 SVGIG (reference sequence).

The rearrangement joins TRBV6-5 to TRBJ1-2; the D call from TCRdb, TRBD1, cannot be confirmed without DNA. The CDR3 is 17 amino acids. Germline assignment: CDR1 MNHEY and CDR2 SVGAGI. The CDR3 protein is CASSYSGTVLQIYGYTF.